This T cell receptor (beta chain) was obtained from a study of blood T cells in healthy people across ages. Whole-study results and caveats: Shifts in expanded clonotypes may have been confounded by donor CMV status, which was unknown. In older individuals, TCR beta diversity per million T cells was lower, falling roughly linearly with age. Whereas aged donors had fewer naive CD4+ cells, long-lived donors had more of them and higher diversity.

Combining a sample-barcoded 5' primer with a J-beta primer mix, a second PCR ran for roughly 7 to 12 cycles. Via MiXCR, TCRdb re-called the 5' RACE reads, giving one row per CDR3 protein. The sample lists roughly 900,000 distinct CDR3 sequences; around 48% were seen once. In regard to this clonotype: Its antigen is not known.

Germline values: CDR1 PRHDT, CDR2 FYEKMQ (reference sequence). The V and J ends lost 4 bases and 6 bases respectively, with 13 bases between them. CDR3 length: 13 amino acids. The sequenced sample consisted of blood. J is TRBJ2-7 and V is TRBV13; the D is unclear. The clonotype originates from a man aged 30-40 years in good health. The CDR3 sequence is CASSSLNSAEQYF. DNA of the CDR3: TGTGCCAGCAGCTCTTTAAACAGCGCCGAGCAGTACTTC.